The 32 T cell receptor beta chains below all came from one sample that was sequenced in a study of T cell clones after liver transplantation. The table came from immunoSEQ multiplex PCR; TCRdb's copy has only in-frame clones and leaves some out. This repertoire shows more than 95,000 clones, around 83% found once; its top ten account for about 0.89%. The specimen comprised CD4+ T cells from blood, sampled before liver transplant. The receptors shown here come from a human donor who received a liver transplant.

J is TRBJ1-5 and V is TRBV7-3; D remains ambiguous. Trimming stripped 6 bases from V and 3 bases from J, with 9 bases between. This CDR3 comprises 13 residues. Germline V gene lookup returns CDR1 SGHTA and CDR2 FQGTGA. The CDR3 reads CASRSGPNQPQHF. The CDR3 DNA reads TGTGCCAGCAGATCAGGCCCCAATCAGCCCCAGCATTTT.

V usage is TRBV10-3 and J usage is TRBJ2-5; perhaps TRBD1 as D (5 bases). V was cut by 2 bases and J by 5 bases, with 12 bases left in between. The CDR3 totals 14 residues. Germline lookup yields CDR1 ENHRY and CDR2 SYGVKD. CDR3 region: CAISEPRAGETQYF. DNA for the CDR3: TGTGCCATCAGTGAGCCCAGGGCCGGTGAGACCCAGTACTTC.

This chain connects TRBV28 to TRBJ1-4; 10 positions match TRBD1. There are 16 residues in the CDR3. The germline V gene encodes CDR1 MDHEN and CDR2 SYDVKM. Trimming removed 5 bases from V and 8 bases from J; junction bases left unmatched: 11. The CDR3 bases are TGTGCCAGCAGTATCCCAGGGACAGGGGTAAACGAAAAACTGTTTTTT. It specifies CASSIPGTGVNEKLFF.

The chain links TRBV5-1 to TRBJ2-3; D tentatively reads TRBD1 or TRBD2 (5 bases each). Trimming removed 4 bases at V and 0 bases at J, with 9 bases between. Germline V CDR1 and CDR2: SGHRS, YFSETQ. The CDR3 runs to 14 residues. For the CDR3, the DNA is TGCGCCAGCAGCGGGGGACCTAGCACAGATACGCAGTATTTT. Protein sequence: CASSGGPSTDTQYF. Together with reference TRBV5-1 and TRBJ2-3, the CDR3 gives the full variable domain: KAGVTQTPRYLIKTRGQQVTLSCSPISGHRSVSWYQQTPGQGLQFLFEYFSETQRNKGNFPGRFSGRQFSNSRSEMNVSTLELGDSALYLCASSGGPSTDTQYFGPGTRLTVL.

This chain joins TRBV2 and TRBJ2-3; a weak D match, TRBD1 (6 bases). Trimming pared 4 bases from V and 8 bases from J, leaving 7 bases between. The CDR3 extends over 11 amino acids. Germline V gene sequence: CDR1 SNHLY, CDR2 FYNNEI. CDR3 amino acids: CASSVRGTQYF. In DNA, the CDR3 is TGTGCCAGCAGTGTCAGGGGTACGCAGTATTTT.

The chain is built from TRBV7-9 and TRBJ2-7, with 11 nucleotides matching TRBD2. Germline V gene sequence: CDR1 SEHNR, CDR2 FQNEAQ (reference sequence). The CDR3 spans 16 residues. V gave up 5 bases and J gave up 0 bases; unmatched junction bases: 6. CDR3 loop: CASSRTSGRSSYEQYF. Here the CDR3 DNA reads TGTGCCAGCAGCAGGACTAGCGGGCGTAGCTCCTACGAGCAGTACTTC.

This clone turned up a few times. The DNA of the CDR3 is TGTGCCAGCTCACGACCGGGACTAGCGTACAATGAGCAGTTCTTC. Translation: CASSRPGLAYNEQFF. The J gene is TRBJ2-1, the V gene TRBV18; 10 positions match TRBD2. Germline V CDR1 and CDR2: KGHSH, LQKENI. After removal of 4 bases from V and 4 bases from J, the junction contained 4 bases not matched to a gene. The CDR3 spans 15 residues.

The DNA of the CDR3 is TGTGCCAGCAGTTTACTCACCCCCCGCCAAAGAAATGAAAAACTGTTTTTT. It codes for CASSLLTPRQRNEKLFF. The chain uses TRBV28 and TRBJ1-4; D ambiguous. The CDR3 is 17 amino acids. Germline-derived CDR1 and CDR2 are MDHEN and SYDVKM. V was shortened by 2 bases and J by 5 bases, with 18 bases between the two germline ends. Full variable domain (missing parts from reference TRBV28 and TRBJ1-4): DVKVTQSSRYLVKRTGEKVFLECVQDMDHENMFWYRQDPGLGLRLIYFSYDVKMKEKGDIPEGYSVSREKKERFSLILESASTNQTSMYLCASSLLTPRQRNEKLFFGSGTQLSVL.

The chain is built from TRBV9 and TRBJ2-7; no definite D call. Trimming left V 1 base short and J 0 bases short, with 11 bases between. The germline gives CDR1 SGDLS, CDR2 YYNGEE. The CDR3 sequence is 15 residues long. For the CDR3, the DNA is TGTGCCAGCAGCGTATCACCGAAGAGCTCCTACGAGCAGTACTTC. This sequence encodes CASSVSPKSSYEQYF.

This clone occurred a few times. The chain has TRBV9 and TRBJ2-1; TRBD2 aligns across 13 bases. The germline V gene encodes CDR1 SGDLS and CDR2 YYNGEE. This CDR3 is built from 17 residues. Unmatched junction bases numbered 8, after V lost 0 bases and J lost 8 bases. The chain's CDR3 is CASSVVALAGGFDEQFF. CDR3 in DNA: TGTGCCAGCAGCGTAGTCGCACTAGCGGGAGGGTTCGATGAGCAGTTCTTC.

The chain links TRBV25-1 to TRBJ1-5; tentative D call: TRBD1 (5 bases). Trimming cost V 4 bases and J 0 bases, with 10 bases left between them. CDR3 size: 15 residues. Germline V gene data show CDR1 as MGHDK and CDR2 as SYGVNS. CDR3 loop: CASSGGLLSNQPQHF. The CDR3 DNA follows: TGTGCCAGCAGTGGGGGACTTCTTAGCAATCAGCCCCAGCATTTT.

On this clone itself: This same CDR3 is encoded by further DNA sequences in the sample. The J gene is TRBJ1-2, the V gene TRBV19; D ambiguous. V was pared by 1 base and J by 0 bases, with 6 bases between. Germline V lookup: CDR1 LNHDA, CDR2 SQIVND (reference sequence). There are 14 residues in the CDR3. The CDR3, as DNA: TGTGCCAGTAGTATAGGCCAGTCTAACTATGGCTACACCTTC. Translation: CASSIGQSNYGYTF.

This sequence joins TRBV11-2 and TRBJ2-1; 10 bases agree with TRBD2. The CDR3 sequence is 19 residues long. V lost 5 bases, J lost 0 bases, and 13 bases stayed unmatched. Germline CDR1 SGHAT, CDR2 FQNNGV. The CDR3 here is CASSPLAGTSSASYNEQFF. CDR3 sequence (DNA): TGTGCCAGCAGCCCACTAGCGGGAACGTCTAGCGCCTCCTACAATGAGCAGTTCTTC.

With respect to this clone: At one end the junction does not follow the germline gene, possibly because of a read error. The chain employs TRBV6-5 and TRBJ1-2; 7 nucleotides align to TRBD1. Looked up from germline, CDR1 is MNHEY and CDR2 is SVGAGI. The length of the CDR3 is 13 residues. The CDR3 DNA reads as TGTGCCAGCAGTCGGGACGCTACAGGGGACGGAAGATTC. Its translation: CASSRDATGDGRF.

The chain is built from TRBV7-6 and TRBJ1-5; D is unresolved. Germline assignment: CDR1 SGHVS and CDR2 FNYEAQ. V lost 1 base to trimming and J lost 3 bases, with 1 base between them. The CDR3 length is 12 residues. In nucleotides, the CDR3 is TGTGCCAGCAGCTTAGTCAATCAGCCCCAGCATTTT. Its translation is CASSLVNQPQHF.

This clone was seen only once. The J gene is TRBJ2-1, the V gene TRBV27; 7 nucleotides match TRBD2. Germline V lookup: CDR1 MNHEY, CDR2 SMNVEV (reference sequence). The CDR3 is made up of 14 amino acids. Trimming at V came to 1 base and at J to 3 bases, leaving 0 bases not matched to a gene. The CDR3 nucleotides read TGTGCCAGCAGTTTATGGGGGGGCTACAATGAGCAGTTCTTC. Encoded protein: CASSLWGGYNEQFF.

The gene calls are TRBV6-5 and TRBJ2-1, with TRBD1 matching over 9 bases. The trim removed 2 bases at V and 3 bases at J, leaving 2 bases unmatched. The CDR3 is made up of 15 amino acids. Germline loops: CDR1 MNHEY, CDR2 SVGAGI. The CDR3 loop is CASSYRDRDYNEQFF. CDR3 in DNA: TGTGCCAGCAGTTACCGGGACAGGGACTACAATGAGCAGTTCTTC.

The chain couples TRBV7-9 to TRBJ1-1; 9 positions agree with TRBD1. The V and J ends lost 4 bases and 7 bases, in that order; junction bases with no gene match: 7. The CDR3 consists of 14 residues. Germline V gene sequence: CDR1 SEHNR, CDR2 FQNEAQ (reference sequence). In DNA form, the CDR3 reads TGTGCCAGCAGCTCCGGGACAGGGTGGGGTGAAGCTTTCTTT. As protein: CASSSGTGWGEAFF.

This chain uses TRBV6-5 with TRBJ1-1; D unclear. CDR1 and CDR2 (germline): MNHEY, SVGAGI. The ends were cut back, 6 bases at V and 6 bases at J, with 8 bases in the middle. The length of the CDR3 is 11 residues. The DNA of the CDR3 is TGTGCCAGCAGCACACCTGCTGAAGCTTTCTTT. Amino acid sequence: CASSTPAEAFF.

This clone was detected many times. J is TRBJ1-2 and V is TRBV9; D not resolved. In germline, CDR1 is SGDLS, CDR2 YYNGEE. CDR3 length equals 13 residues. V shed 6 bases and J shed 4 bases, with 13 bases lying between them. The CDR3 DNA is TGTGCCAGCAACGACGGGAAGGGCTATGGCTACACCTTC. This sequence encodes CASNDGKGYGYTF.

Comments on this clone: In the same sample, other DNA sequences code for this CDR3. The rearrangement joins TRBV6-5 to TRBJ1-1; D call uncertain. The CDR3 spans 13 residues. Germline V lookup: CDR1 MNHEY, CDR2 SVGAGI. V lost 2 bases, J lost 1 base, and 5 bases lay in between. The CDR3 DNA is TGTGCCAGCAGTTACACGGGGAACACTGAAGCTTTCTTT. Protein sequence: CASSYTGNTEAFF.

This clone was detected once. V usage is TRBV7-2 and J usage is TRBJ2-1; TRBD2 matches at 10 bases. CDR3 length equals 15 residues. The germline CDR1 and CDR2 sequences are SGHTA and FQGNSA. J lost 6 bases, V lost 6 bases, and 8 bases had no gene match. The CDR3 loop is CASSSSGSTSNEQFF. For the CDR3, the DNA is TGTGCCAGCAGTTCTAGCGGGAGCACTTCCAATGAGCAGTTCTTC.

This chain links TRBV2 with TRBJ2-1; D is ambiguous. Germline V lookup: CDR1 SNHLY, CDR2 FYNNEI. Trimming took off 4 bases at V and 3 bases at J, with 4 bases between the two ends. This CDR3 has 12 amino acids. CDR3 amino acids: CASSADYNEQFF. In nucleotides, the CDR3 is TGTGCCAGCAGTGCCGACTACAATGAGCAGTTCTTC.

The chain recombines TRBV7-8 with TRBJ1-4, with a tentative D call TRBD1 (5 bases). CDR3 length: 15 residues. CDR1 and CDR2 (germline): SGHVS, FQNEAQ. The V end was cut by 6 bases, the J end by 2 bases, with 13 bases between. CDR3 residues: CASRASGTTNEKLFF. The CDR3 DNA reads TGTGCCAGCAGGGCGTCAGGGACCACTAATGAAAAACTGTTTTTT.

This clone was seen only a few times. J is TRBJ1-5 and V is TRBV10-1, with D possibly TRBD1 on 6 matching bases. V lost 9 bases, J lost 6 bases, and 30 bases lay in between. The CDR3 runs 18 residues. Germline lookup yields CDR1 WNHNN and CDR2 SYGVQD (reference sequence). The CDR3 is CARRPPLVQGLESQPQHF. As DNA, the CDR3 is TGCGCCAGGCGGCCCCCCCTCGTTCAGGGGTTGGAGAGTCAGCCCCAGCATTTT.

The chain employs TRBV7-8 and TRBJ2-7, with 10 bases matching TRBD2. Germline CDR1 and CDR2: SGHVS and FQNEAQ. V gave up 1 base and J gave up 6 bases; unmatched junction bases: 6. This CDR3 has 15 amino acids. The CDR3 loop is CASSLDPSGRAEQYF. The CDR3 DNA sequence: TGTGCCAGCAGCTTAGATCCTAGCGGGAGAGCCGAGCAGTACTTC.

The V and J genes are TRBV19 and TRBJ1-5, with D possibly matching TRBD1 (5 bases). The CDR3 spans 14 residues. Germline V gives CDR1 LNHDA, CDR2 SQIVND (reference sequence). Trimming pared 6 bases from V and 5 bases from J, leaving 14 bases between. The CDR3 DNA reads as TGTGCCAGTAGGGGGCCCACCGAACATCAGCCCCAGCATTTT. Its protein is CASRGPTEHQPQHF.

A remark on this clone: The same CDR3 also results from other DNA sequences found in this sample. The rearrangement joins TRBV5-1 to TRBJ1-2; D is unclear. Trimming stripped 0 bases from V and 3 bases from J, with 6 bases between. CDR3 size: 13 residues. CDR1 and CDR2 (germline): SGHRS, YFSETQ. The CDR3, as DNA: TGCGCCAGCAGCTTGGAGGGTGACTATGGCTACACCTTC. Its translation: CASSLEGDYGYTF.

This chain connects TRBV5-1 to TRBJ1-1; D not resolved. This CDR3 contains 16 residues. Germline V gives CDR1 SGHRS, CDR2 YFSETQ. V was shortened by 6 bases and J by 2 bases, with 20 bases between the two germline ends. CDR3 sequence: CASTPRPAQANTEAFF. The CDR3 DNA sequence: TGCGCCAGCACCCCCCGTCCCGCGCAGGCCAACACTGAAGCTTTCTTT.

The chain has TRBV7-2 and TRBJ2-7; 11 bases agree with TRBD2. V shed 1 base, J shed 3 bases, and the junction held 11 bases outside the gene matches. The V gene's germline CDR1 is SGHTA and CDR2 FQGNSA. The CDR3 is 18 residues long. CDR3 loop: CASSLGLAGGGTLYEQYF. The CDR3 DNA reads TGTGCCAGCAGCTTAGGGCTAGCGGGAGGTGGGACCCTCTACGAGCAGTACTTC.

The CDR3 here is CASCETGFTGELFF. The CDR3 bases are TGTGCCAGCTGCGAGACAGGGTTCACCGGGGAGCTGTTTTTT. This chain links TRBV11-3 with TRBJ2-2, with 7 bases aligning to TRBD1. V trimming: 8 bases; J trimming: 4 bases; junction bases outside the gene matches: 7. The CDR3 has 14 amino acids. CDR1 is SGHNT, CDR2 YENEEA, per germline.

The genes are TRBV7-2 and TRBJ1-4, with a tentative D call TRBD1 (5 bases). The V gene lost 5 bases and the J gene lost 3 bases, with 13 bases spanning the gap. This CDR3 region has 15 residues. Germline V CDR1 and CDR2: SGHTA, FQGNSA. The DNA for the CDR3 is TGTGCCAGCAGCCCTGGCGGGGGATCTAATGAAAAACTGTTTTTT. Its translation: CASSPGGGSNEKLFF.